The clone carrying this T cell receptor beta chain has just a few counts. Its specificity is unknown. The authors built TCR beta libraries using iRepertoire HTBI primers and Arm-PCR of CDR3 regions. Source study methods: Some 57 TRBV and 14 TRBJ segments were identified across samples. TCRdb independently ran MiXCR on the multiplex PCR reads; one entry per CDR3 protein. The V and J calls and clone size are TCRdb's, not the authors'. The table records 700,000 or so distinct CDR3 sequences, 30% of them present only once. The sample originates from a study of regulatory T cells in long-lasting Graves disease. The study's findings and limits: Persistent patients shared more public clonotypes (around 2,500) than newly diagnosed patients (about 1,000).

As for time point: persistent/refractory GD, antithyroid drugs over 5 years with positive TRAb. RNA from PBMCs was the source of the TCR library. The CDR3 runs 18 residues. From germline, CDR1 is SGHRS and CDR2 YFSETQ. The V gene lost 0 bases and the J gene lost 1 base, with 19 bases spanning the gap. The chain couples TRBV5-1 to TRBJ1-2; TRBD1 is a possible D gene (6 bases). This clonotype was obtained from a female donor with Graves disease. The specimen comprised peripheral blood mononuclear cells (PBMCs), sampled when the disease was refractory, from a patient treated with antithyroid drugs. The CDR3 DNA sequence: TGCGCCAGCAGCTTGGCCGGCCCGAATACAGGGCTTAACTATGGCTACACCTTC. Protein product: CASSLAGPNTGLNYGYTF.